Listed below are T cell receptor beta chains from one sample, sequenced in a study of T cell repertoires in cytomegalovirus infection. TCRdb re-called the reads with MiXCR, one entry per CDR3 protein. The data show about 900,000 distinct CDR3 sequences, about a third seen once. These receptors are not linked to any known antigen. The sample in question was cultured CD8+ T cells from PBMCs, obtained from culture after CMV antigen stimulation. All receptors derive from a human donor in good health (CMV status not recorded). Some clones in this sample may be carry-over from other donors' samples. CDR3s leave out the opening cysteine and the closing phenylalanine or tryptophan. Size tells how often a clone was seen (once, few, many) or the class of an expanded clone, and some rows leave it out.

j_gene: TRBJ2-2
v_gene: TRBV4-3
abundance: .
CDR3aa: ASSHLDRGSGELF

j_gene: TRBJ1-6
v_gene: TRBV4-1
abundance: .
CDR3aa: ASSQEQGLYNSPLH

j_gene: TRBJ2-2
v_gene: TRBV11-1
abundance: few
CDR3aa: ASSFGRWTGELF

j_gene: TRBJ1-2
v_gene: TRBV6-6
abundance: few
CDR3aa: ASSYSIGTSNYGYT

j_gene: TRBJ2-1
v_gene: TRBV7-6
abundance: many
CDR3aa: ASTPSGTPYNEQF

j_gene: TRBJ1-3
v_gene: TRBV7-2
abundance: many
CDR3aa: ASSPSAVISGNTIY

j_gene: TRBJ1-2
v_gene: TRBV4-3
abundance: few
CDR3aa: ASSQSPALQGILYGYT

j_gene: TRBJ1-5
v_gene: TRBV28
abundance: .
CDR3aa: ASSWTGWGNQPQH

j_gene: TRBJ1-2
v_gene: TRBV7-8
abundance: .
CDR3aa: ASSLEGGARYGYT

j_gene: TRBJ2-1
v_gene: TRBV7-6
abundance: many
CDR3aa: ASSRSGNEQF

j_gene: TRBJ1-5
v_gene: TRBV6-1
abundance: few
CDR3aa: ASSPSGQFSNQPQH

j_gene: TRBJ2-3
v_gene: TRBV7-6
abundance: many
CDR3aa: ASSGSTDTQY

j_gene: TRBJ1-1
v_gene: TRBV5-1
abundance: .
CDR3aa: ASSVSGPPDTEAF

j_gene: TRBJ2-3
v_gene: TRBV6-1
abundance: few
CDR3aa: ASSERGVGPDTQY

j_gene: TRBJ1-3
v_gene: TRBV7-6
abundance: few
CDR3aa: ASSLSVVDTIY

j_gene: TRBJ2-7
v_gene: TRBV4-1
abundance: many
CDR3aa: ASSQGILYEQY

j_gene: TRBJ1-1
v_gene: TRBV7-9
abundance: few
CDR3aa: ASSLVRGAGIDGNTEAF

j_gene: TRBJ1-2
v_gene: TRBV7-4
abundance: .
CDR3aa: ANSLPQGVLNGYT

j_gene: TRBJ1-1
v_gene: TRBV29-1
abundance: once
CDR3aa: SVNPGGTEAF

j_gene: TRBJ2-7
v_gene: TRBV12-3/TRBV12-4
abundance: few
CDR3aa: ASSSLRDSTYEQY

j_gene: TRBJ2-1
v_gene: TRBV12-3/TRBV12-4
abundance: many
CDR3aa: ASTGRGFYNEQF